The rows below give T cell receptor beta chains drawn from one sample of a study of cytomegalovirus exposure and HLA in healthy donors. Repertoires were generated with immunoSEQ multiplex PCR, while TCRdb's copy carries only in-frame clones and drops some. The sample lists around 130,000 clones; around 70% were seen once. The source material was PBMCs. The origin of the receptors is a man aged 30-40 years in good health and CMV-seronegative. Each CDR3 is given with its conserved first and last residue. Clone sizes are given selectively: once, few, many, or a class where the clone is expanded.

clone_size,j_call,v_call,cdr3_aa
NA,TRBJ2-1,TRBV7-9,CASSLDASGTLGVEQFF
NA,TRBJ2-3,TRBV7-9,CASRGTGTGGTDTQYF
NA,TRBJ1-4,TRBV2,CATIIVGRTNEKLFF
NA,TRBJ1-1,TRBV19,CASSNRGRTEAFF
NA,TRBJ2-1,TRBV4-2,CASSPPGVAGKNEQFF
NA,TRBJ1-4,TRBV6-5,CASSSTGTENEKLFF
NA,TRBJ2-2,TRBV2,CASSGIGDRANTGELFF
NA,TRBJ2-7,TRBV30,CAWRLTGTYYF
NA,TRBJ2-7,TRBV4-2,CASSQTQADHTYEQYF
NA,TRBJ1-4,TRBV4-3,CASSLGDRGPLVNEKLFF
NA,TRBJ1-1,TRBV6-5,CASSYTGDRAFF
NA,TRBJ1-6,TRBV30,CAWTPRGRAAGNSPLHF
NA,TRBJ2-4,TRBV5-1,CASSYATGTNIQYF
NA,TRBJ1-2,TRBV4-2,CASSQEEGLVGTGLYGYTF
NA,TRBJ2-7,TRBV6-5,CASSLTAGPLYEQYF
NA,TRBJ1-4,TRBV19,CATAGVANEKLFF
NA,TRBJ1-3,TRBV18,CASSLTDVSGNTIYF
NA,TRBJ1-1,TRBV28,CASSFWGPTGNLMNTEAFF
NA,TRBJ1-4,TRBV5-1,CASSLAGTTNEKLFF
NA,TRBJ2-1,TRBV7-9,CASSSTLRGNEQFF
NA,TRBJ2-5,TRBV10-2,CASRLAGQETQYF
NA,TRBJ1-1,TRBV27,CASSPLGVTGMNTEAFF
NA,TRBJ2-2,TRBV25-1,CASSKTSGITGELFF
few,TRBJ2-5,TRBV10-3,CAISESQGLAGGGQETQYF
NA,TRBJ2-7,TRBV29-1,CSKGAGAEQYF
NA,TRBJ2-2,TRBV9,CASSEGTHMNTGELFF
NA,TRBJ1-5,TRBV6-1,CASSNRAGDQPQHF
NA,TRBJ2-1,TRBV11-3,CASSRDNEQFF
NA,TRBJ2-7,TRBV10-3,CASTSGLYEQYF
NA,TRBJ1-1,TRBV6-6,CASSNRRSEAFF
NA,TRBJ2-3,TRBV4-1,CASSQDSGVWTDTQYF
NA,TRBJ1-6,TRBV15,CATSRDQPGESPLHF
once,TRBJ2-7,TRBV6-5,CASSMFQGEQYF
NA,TRBJ1-4,TRBV7-2,CASSLVGGLSEKLFF
NA,TRBJ2-1,TRBV6-6,CASRGRLAGNYNEQFF
NA,TRBJ2-7,TRBV28,CASIPGLAREQYF
few,TRBJ2-5,TRBV28,CASSRQGTSFQETQYF
NA,TRBJ2-2,TRBV5-4,CASSSETSGGLGELFF
NA,TRBJ1-6,TRBV5-1,CASGQGLISFGSPLHF
NA,TRBJ1-5,TRBV7-2,CASSLGGRVRSNQPQHF
NA,TRBJ2-2,TRBV5-1,CASSLGFAGFTGELFF
NA,TRBJ1-2,TRBV27,CASNSNGGNYGYTF
NA,TRBJ2-7,TRBV4-1,CASSQVQGPEYEQYF
NA,TRBJ2-7,TRBV19,CASSGTSYYEQYF
once,TRBJ1-1,TRBV5-6,CASSLFKGQGFTEAFF
NA,TRBJ2-7,TRBV9,CASSAGLAGPYEQYF